The clone carrying this T cell receptor (beta chain) was found a few times. Its target is not known. The study reverse transcribed the entire isolated RNA, so it sequenced expressed TCRB transcripts. The study sequenced naive, central memory and regulatory T cell samples to an average of roughly 4 million reads. Profiled with immunoSEQ multiplex PCR; TCRdb holds only in-frame clones, not every one. This table has around 250,000 clones, roughly 20% appearing once. The CDR3 sequence is 15 residues long. Per the germline V gene, CDR1 is MDHEN and CDR2 is SYDVKM. Trimming left V 4 bases short and J 3 bases short, with 15 bases between. The sample belongs to a study of beta chain features in type 1 diabetes. Study outcomes and limitations: Sampled from patients, naive, central memory and Treg TCRB repertoires appeared more similar than those sampled from healthy donors. All four CD4+ subsets from Type 1 diabetes patients carried moderately but significantly shorter TCRB CDR3s. The VDJ junctions of type 1 diabetes patients carried fewer insertions and more deletions.

The TCR comes from a woman aged 40 to 55 with type 1 diabetes. V usage is TRBV28 and J usage is TRBJ1-2, with D maybe TRBD1 (5 bases). The sample consisted of naive CD4+ T cells from blood. For the CDR3, the DNA is TGTGCCAGCAGTTCCGGACACCCAGTGGACTATGGCTACACCTTC. Translation: CASSSGHPVDYGYTF.